This TCR beta chain was documented in a study of cytomegalovirus exposure and HLA in healthy donors (dated by TCRdb to 2017 to 2019). With regard to the full study: An earlier analysis of 550 to 700 of the donors reported 250 to 300 Gb of sequence data and some 120 million unique TCR beta sequences from some 180 million T cells. Roughly 300 gigabases of sequencing data and approximately 93 million unique TCR sequences were included in an early release covering roughly 600 HLA-typed donors. The genetic ancestry cluster associated with self-reported Caucasian donors included roughly 84% of the roughly 380 genotyped donors. The study aimed to test whether cataloging public T cell receptors could reveal signatures of past pathogen exposure. The study used immunosequencing to profile the T cell repertoires of 666 subjects and linked those repertoires to cytomegalovirus serostatus. Along with the approximately 650-subject first cohort, a separate validation cohort of 120 different subjects was used. To predict cytomegalovirus infection status, the study combined high-throughput TCR immunosequencing, statistical association of individual TCRs with disease status, and machine learning. To study patterns of TCR occurrence, a later analysis re-analyzed previously published TCR beta repertoires from just over 650 donors and added high-resolution HLA genotyping. In the later analysis, no new phenotypic data were used to find candidate immune exposures; instead, reliance was placed on TCR beta sequences and their occurrence across donors. To decide whether each TCR beta V gene segment behaved as functional or pseudogenic, an earlier analysis of 587 of the donors relied on high-throughput TCR beta sequencing. Alongside the repertoire data, information on donor age, sex, ethnicity and CMV serostatus was compiled. A later genetic analysis took genome-wide SNP genotypes for about three fifths of the roughly 700 donors and used that subset as a discovery cohort. All discovery cohort repertoires had been generated on a single sequencing platform. HLA typing covered class I and class II loci at four-digit resolution. The number of typed donors differed by locus: about 620-630 for A, B, C, DRB1 and DQB1; approximately 520 for DQA1; 606 for DPA1; and about 450 for DPB1. Roughly 5 DR-DQ haplotypes were handled as single units for association and clustering, since linkage in the cohort was strong. Among about 400 genotyped donors of the cohort, an average of about 220,000 unique TCR beta nucleotide sequences was sequenced per donor, of which about 18% were non-productive. Study-wide conclusions, independent of this receptor: A group of highly shared sequence variants was considered likely to be a technical artifact of the sequencing pipeline. Most TCR sequences were observed very rarely across donors, whereas some public TCRs were present in many individuals. In a later analysis, most CMV-associated TCR beta chains were found to appear HLA-restricted, with HLA associations seemingly driven largely by CMV exposure. Some IMGT-functional V segments, including TRBV6-2 and TRBV6-3, could not be told apart with the 87-base-pair reads, so those segments were excluded. An earlier analysis of approximately 530 of the donors showed that most TCR beta V segments appeared in productive rearrangements either about 87% or about 30% of the time, which broadly matched IMGT annotations. In the study, about 150 TCR beta chains were listed as associated with cytomegalovirus. For the cohort, immune exposure information was limited to CMV serostatus. Roughly uniform sequencing depth across donors was assumed in presence/absence analyses, although this assumption may not hold. A later analysis found that HLA-associated TCR beta chains were more clonally expanded and had lower generation probabilities than equally common non-associated chains. In a later analysis, several top co-occurrence clusters were reported to appear linked to parvovirus B19, influenza, CMV and Epstein-Barr virus. Because HLA typing was missing for some donors at each locus, association tests included only the typed subset. Compared with the roughly 700-donor mean, donors in an Asian-associated ancestry cluster had fewer N-insertions in productive TCRs, according to a later genetic analysis. It was suggested by the authors that the approach could potentially be generalized to other disease states and immunological phenotypes. In a later analysis, the rate of TCR association differed among HLA loci, with DRB1 alleles having the most associated TCRs and HLA-C alleles having the fewest. Three of the identified cytomegalovirus-associated TCR beta chains were confirmed in vitro to be specific for cytomegalovirus antigens. In a later genetic analysis, a missense DCLRE1C variant was associated with V-gene and J-gene trimming of TCR beta chains, and the association was replicated in an independent cohort. A later analysis associated 17,000 or so TCR beta sequences with specific HLA alleles at a false discovery rate of 0.05. The earlier analysis of almost 600 of the donors excluded fewer than 20 rarely observed V segments, including chromosome 9 orphons, because counts were too low. A further reported finding was that TCR beta sequences accurately predicted the HLA-A and HLA-B alleles for most subjects in the first cohort. When HLA alleles, especially DR and DQ, strongly co-occurred, attributing TCR associations to individual alleles was difficult. The classifier was reported to diagnose cytomegalovirus status with high specificity and sensitivity in both the original cohort and the validation cohort. Only TCR beta chains were sequenced in this cohort, and the absence of alpha or paired-chain data limited detectable features. Linkage disequilibrium might explain the correlated functional status among segregating V segments, but an unknown experimental factor could not be excluded.

Libraries were built with the immunoSEQ multiplex PCR assay. A mixture of 60 forward primers for TCR Vbeta segments and 13 reverse primers for TCR Jbeta segments was used in the multiplex PCR. A multiplex PCR assay on genomic DNA amplified the CDR3 region of rearranged TCR beta genes. The amplified TCR beta libraries were sequenced on the Illumina HiSeq System as 87-base-pair reads. Per the source publication's procedure: A later analysis tallied around 82 million unique TCR beta chains across the approximately 670 repertoires, and roughly 11 million of those chains were shared by two or more donors. Raw reads were error-corrected and collapsed into unique sequences by a nearest-neighbor algorithm in which closely related sequences were merged to remove PCR and sequencing errors. CDR3 sequences were aligned to IMGT reference sequences to assign V, D and J gene segments. For a sequence to be retained, a match of at least six nucleotides to both a V gene segment and a J gene segment was required. A rearrangement was called productive if the CDR3 had no stop codons and remained in frame with V and J, and every other rearrangement was called non-productive. CDR3 was defined according to IMGT convention as the region running from the second conserved V-encoded cysteine to the conserved J-encoded phenylalanine. The earlier analysis of 500 to 650 of the donors excluded any sequence lacking an unambiguous match to a single V gene segment. An earlier analysis of 587 of the donors called V segments functional above 56.7% productive rearrangements and segregating when the between-donor standard deviation exceeded 5%. A statistical classification framework was built to diagnose cytomegalovirus status from the catalog of TCR beta chain sequences. A later analysis assigned V and J genes by comparing TCR nucleotide sequences with IMGT/GENE-DB human TR gene sequences. The TCRdist pipeline was used in a later analysis to assign CDR3 sequences and most-parsimonious VDJ recombination scenarios. In a later analysis, each TCR beta chain was defined by its CDR3 amino acid sequence together with its V-gene family, and reads without a unique V-gene family were excluded. To address suspected cross-contamination and a sequencing artifact, a later analysis removed 550 to 750 highly shared, low-generation-probability nucleotide sequences. In a later analysis, a clonal expansion index for each public chain was calculated from normalized within-repertoire ranks of inferred template counts. A later analysis computed generation probabilities with a VDJ recombination model fitted to out-of-frame rearrangements, and checked the results against IGoR. In a later analysis, hypergeometric tests were used to score TCR-TCR, TCR-HLA and TCR-CMV co-occurrence, with a repertoire-size bias correction applied to TCR pairs. A later analysis estimated false discovery rates by permuting HLA or CMV assignments 20 times. A later analysis grouped co-occurring TCRs with DBSCAN, adding TCRdist sequence similarity when clustering within HLA-allele-positive subsets. For co-occurrence clustering, repertoires with fewer than 30,000 or more than 120,000 public chains were excluded, along with roughly 5 repertoires with anomalous nucleotide sharing. Held by TCRdb, this immuneACCESS table contains in-frame sequences only and omits some clones. Under half of the omission traces to an unresolved V gene where checked; the cause of the rest is unknown. D and trimming come from the DNA, and the V and J calls and clone size come from that table. A total of about 120,000 clones appear in this sample, roughly 69% of them only once. The ten biggest clones cover over 8.5% of the sample.

Turning to this clone: What this receptor recognizes is not known. No per-base quality is available; no much larger clone lies one base away.

In total, approximately 610 healthy bone marrow donors made up the cohort. All cohort members were sampled while nominally healthy, although unrecorded immune exposures were likely present. The donor tested CMV seropositive, placing the donor among the 290 or so seropositive members of the cohort. A peripheral blood sample was provided by each donor, and peripheral blood mononuclear cells were used for TCR beta sequencing. Genomic DNA was extracted from the blood cell samples with the Qiagen DNeasy Blood Extraction Kit. V has 1 base trimmed and J has 6 bases trimmed; junction bases matching no gene number 14. The CDR3 holds 19 amino acids from the cysteine to the phenylalanine. Only CDR3 DNA remains: 57 bases, in frame from the first base. The germline V gene sets CDR1 to SGHNT and CDR2 to YENEEA.

The receptor chain draws on TRBV11-3 and TRBJ2-2, and TRBD2 matches 10 of the central bases. The receptor comes from a woman between 40 and 55 years old in good health and CMV-seropositive. Input material: PBMCs. The nucleotide sequence is TGTGCCAGCAGCTTAGCCCCAGAGTATGAGCGGGAGGGACCCGGGGAGCTGTTTTTT. This sequence encodes CASSLAPEYEREGPGELFF.